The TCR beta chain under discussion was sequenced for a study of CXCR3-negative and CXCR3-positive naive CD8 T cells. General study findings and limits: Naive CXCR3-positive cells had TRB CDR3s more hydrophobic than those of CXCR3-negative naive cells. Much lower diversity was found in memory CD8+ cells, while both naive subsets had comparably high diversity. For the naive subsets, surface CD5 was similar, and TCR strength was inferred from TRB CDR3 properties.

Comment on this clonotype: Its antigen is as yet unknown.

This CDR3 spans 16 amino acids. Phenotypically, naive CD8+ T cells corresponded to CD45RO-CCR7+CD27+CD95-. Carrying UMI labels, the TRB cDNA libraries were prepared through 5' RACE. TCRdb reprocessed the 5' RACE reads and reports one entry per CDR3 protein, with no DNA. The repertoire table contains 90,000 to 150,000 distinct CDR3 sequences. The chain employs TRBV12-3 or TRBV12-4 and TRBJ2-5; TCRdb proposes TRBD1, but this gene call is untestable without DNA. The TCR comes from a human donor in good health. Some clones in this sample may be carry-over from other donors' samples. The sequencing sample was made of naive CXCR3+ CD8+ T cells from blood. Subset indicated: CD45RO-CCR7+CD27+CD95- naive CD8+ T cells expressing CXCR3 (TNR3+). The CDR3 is CASSPWGRQGQETQYF.